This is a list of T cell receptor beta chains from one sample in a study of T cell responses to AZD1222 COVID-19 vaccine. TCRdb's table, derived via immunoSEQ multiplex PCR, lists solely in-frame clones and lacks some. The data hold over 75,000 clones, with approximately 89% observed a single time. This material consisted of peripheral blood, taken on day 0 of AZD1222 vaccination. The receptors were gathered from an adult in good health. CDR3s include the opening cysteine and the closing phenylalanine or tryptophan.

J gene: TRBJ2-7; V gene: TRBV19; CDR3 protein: CASSIGTGTSVYEQYF
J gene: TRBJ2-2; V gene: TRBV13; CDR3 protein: CASSFTTSGSTGELFF
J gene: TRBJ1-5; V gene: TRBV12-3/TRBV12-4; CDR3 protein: CASSLEDGQPQHF
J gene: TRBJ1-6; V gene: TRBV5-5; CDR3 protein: CASSLAGKWAPLHF
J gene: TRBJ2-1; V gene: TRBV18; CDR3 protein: CASSPLAGGSYNEQFF
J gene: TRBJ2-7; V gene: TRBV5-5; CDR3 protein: CASSRELANYEQYF
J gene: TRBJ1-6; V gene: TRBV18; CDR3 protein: CASSDVYSPLHF
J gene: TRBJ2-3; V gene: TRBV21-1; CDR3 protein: CASSKVGGLGQYF
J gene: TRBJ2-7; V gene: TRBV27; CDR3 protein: CASSYIYSPLPYEQYF
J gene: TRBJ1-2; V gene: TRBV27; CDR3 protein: CASSLSAGSGYGYTF
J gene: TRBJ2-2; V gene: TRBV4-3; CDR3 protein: CASGRGAAGELFF
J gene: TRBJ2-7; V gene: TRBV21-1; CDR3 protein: CASSKITSGVPHEQYF
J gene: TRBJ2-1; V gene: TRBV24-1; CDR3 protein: CATSDRTSGAYNEQFF
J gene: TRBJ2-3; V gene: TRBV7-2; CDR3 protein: CASSLAEGQGTQYF
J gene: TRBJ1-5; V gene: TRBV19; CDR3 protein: CASSIVWAAGEDQPQHF
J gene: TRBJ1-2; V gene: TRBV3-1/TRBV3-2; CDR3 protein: CASSPPGQGVWGYTF
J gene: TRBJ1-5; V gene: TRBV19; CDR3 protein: CASSSTWSGNQPQHF
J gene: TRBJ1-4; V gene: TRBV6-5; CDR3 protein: CASSRAINEKLFF
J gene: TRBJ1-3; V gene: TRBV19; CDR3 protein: CATSSGVSGNTIYF
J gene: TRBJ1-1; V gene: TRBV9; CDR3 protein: CASSVGMNTEAFF
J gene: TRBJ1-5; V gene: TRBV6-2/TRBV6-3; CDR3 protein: CASSSMTGSSNQPQHF
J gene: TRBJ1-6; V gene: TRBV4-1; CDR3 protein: CASSLPLPRGRNSPLHF
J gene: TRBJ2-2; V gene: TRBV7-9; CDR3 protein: CASSLTGANTGELFF